The 32 T cell receptor beta chains reported below all come from one sample, sequenced in a study of CD8 T cells in Susac syndrome. With random hexamers, reverse transcription was performed on 0.5 to 1 ug of RNA. TCRdb reanalysed the immunoSEQ multiplex PCR reads using MiXCR and keeps one entry per CDR3 protein. The profile shows around 160,000 distinct CDR3 sequences, over 85% of them singletons. Material: CD4+ T cells from PBMCs. The receptors come from a human donor in good health.

The V call is TRBV25-1, the J call TRBJ1-1; no definite D call. Between the trimmed V and J ends, which lost 6 bases and 0 bases, there was a span of 2 bases. Germline CDR1 is MGHDK and CDR2 is SYGVNS. This CDR3 spans 11 amino acids. The DNA of the CDR3 is TGTGCCAGCAGAGTGAACACTGAAGCTTTCTTT. This sequence encodes CASRVNTEAFF.

V usage is TRBV5-4 and J usage is TRBJ2-5; 8 bases line up with TRBD2. The CDR3 sequence is 16 residues long. Germline V gene sequence: CDR1 SGHNT, CDR2 YYREEE (reference sequence). With 2 bases clipped from V and 1 base from J, the junction kept 7 bases outside the gene matches. The CDR3 DNA is TGTGCCAGCAGCTTACCACCAAGCGGGGGCCAAGAGACCCAGTACTTC. Translated: CASSLPPSGGQETQYF.

The V call is TRBV29-1, the J call TRBJ1-2; the D gene is possibly TRBD1 (6 bases). CDR1 is SQVTM and CDR2 is ANQGSEA in the germline V gene. The CDR3 extends over 13 amino acids. Trimming took off 4 bases at V and 6 bases at J, with 15 bases between the two ends. The CDR3 region is CSVVGQFINGYTF. CDR3 nucleotide sequence: TGCAGCGTTGTCGGACAGTTCATCAATGGCTACACCTTC. The full variable domain, its missing parts supplied by reference TRBV29-1 and TRBJ1-2, is SAVISQKPSRDICQRGTSLTIQCQVDSQVTMMFWYRQQPGQSLTLIATANQGSEATYESGFVIDKFPISRPNLTFSTLTVSNMSPEDSSIYLCSVVGQFINGYTFGSGTRLTVV.

The chain is built from TRBV5-1 and TRBJ2-3; 7 bases are a match to TRBD1. J was trimmed by 0 bases and V by 3 bases; bases with no gene match: 4. The CDR3 has 15 amino acids. The V gene's germline CDR1 is SGHRS and CDR2 YFSETQ. CDR3 amino acids: CASSWTGASTDTQYF. For the CDR3, the DNA is TGCGCCAGCAGCTGGACAGGCGCTAGCACAGATACGCAGTATTTT.

The chain carries TRBV18 and TRBJ1-5, with D maybe TRBD1 (5 bases). The CDR3 spans 15 residues. V was pared by 2 bases and J by 5 bases, with 13 bases between. The germline V gene encodes CDR1 KGHSH and CDR2 LQKENI. Here the CDR3 reads CASSPSQQEYQPQHF. The CDR3 DNA is TGTGCCAGCTCACCATCCCAACAGGAGTATCAGCCCCAGCATTTT.

The rearrangement links TRBV18 to TRBJ1-3, with D perhaps TRBD1 (5 bases). The CDR3 is 14 amino acids. From germline, CDR1 is KGHSH and CDR2 LQKENI. V was pared by 3 bases and J by 4 bases, with 10 bases between. The CDR3 region has the DNA TGTGCCAGCTCACCTCAAGGGGAAGGAAACACCATATATTTT. This translates into CASSPQGEGNTIYF.

The V call is TRBV6-6, the J call TRBJ2-1; possible D gene TRBD2, 5 bases. CDR1 is MNHNY, CDR2 SVGAGI, per germline (reference sequence). Trimming removed 2 bases at V and 5 bases at J, with 7 bases between. This CDR3 comprises 13 residues. CDR3 protein: CASSYRENNEQFF. In nucleotides, the CDR3 is TGTGCCAGCAGTTACAGGGAGAACAATGAGCAGTTCTTC.

V is TRBV12-3 or TRBV12-4 and J is TRBJ1-2; 7 nucleotides align to TRBD1. Unmatched junction bases numbered 4, after V lost 4 bases and J lost 8 bases. CDR3 size: 12 residues. The CDR3 here is CASSSQGPGYTF. CDR3 in DNA: TGTGCCAGCAGTTCACAGGGGCCGGGCTACACCTTC.

This chain uses TRBV20-1 with TRBJ1-5, with no clear D. The germline V gene has CDR1 DFQATT and CDR2 SNEGSKA (reference sequence). V was pared by 3 bases and J by 7 bases, with 10 bases between. This CDR3 spans 12 amino acids. CDR3 in amino acids: CSASISSQPQHF. DNA of the CDR3: TGCAGTGCTAGTATCAGTTCCCAGCCCCAGCATTTT.

The CDR3 sequence is CASSLSALGEQYF. The CDR3 nucleotides read TGTGCCAGCAGCCTTAGCGCACTCGGGGAGCAGTACTTC. The gene calls are TRBV7-2 and TRBJ2-7; possibly TRBD2 for D (5 bases). The CDR3 loop spans 13 amino acids. Germline V gene sequence: CDR1 SGHTA, CDR2 FQGNSA. V dropped 5 bases and J dropped 7 bases, with 15 bases sitting between them. The variable domain in full, with the rest retrieved from reference TRBV7-2 and TRBJ2-7, is GAGVSQSPSNKVTEKGKDVELRCDPISGHTALYWYRQSLGQGLEFLIYFQGNSAPDKSGLPSDRFSAERTGGSVSTLTIQRTQQEDSAVYLCASSLSALGEQYFGPGTRLTVT.

The chain is built from TRBV23-1 and TRBJ2-3, with D hard to call. TRBV23-1 is known as an ORF, though its function is uncertain. V lost 3 bases and J 2 bases, leaving 12 bases between the germline ends. The CDR3 is 15 amino acids. CDR3 in amino acids: CASSHGSEATDTQYF. In nucleotides, the CDR3 is TGCGCCAGCAGTCACGGATCCGAGGCCACAGATACGCAGTATTTT.

The chain is built from TRBV20-1 and TRBJ2-3, with TRBD2 matching 10 bases. CDR3 length: 17 residues. V was pared by 3 bases and J by 3 bases, with 12 bases of the junction left unmatched. Germline V lookup: CDR1 DFQATT, CDR2 SNEGSKA (reference sequence). The chain's CDR3 is CSASGGLAEGRTDTQYF. Here the CDR3 DNA reads TGCAGTGCTAGCGGTGGACTAGCGGAGGGCAGAACAGATACGCAGTATTTT.

The V gene is TRBV30, the J gene TRBJ1-5; the D is unclear. V was shortened by 0 bases and J by 1 base, with 4 bases between the two germline ends. The CDR3 is 13 amino acids. Germline-derived CDR1 and CDR2 are GTSNPN and SVGIG (reference sequence). The CDR3 is CAWSVQSNQPQHF. DNA for the CDR3: TGTGCCTGGAGTGTACAGAGCAATCAGCCCCAGCATTTT.

V gene TRBV20-1 combines with J gene TRBJ1-2; D is perhaps TRBD1 (5 bases). This CDR3 has 14 residues. Looked up from germline, CDR1 is DFQATT and CDR2 is SNEGSKA (reference sequence). Trimming took 2 bases from V and 4 from J, leaving 14 bases between them. Here the CDR3 DNA reads TGCAGTGCTAGACCCCCCGGGACTCCCTATGGCTACACCTTC. Its protein is CSARPPGTPYGYTF.

The chain employs TRBV20-1 and TRBJ2-7; tentative D call: TRBD2 (6 bases). Looked up from germline, CDR1 is DFQATT and CDR2 is SNEGSKA (reference sequence). The CDR3 extends over 12 amino acids. The ends were cut back, 4 bases at V and 3 bases at J, with 10 bases in the middle. CDR3 amino acids: CSAKGRSYEQYF. The CDR3 DNA sequence: TGCAGTGCTAAGGGGAGGAGCTACGAGCAGTACTTC.

The V gene is TRBV11-2, the J gene TRBJ1-1; perhaps TRBD1 as D (5 bases). There are 16 residues in the CDR3. Looked up from germline, CDR1 is SGHAT and CDR2 is FQNNGV. V was trimmed by 3 bases and J by 1 base, leaving 15 bases between them. Written as DNA, the CDR3 is TGTGCCAGCAGCTTGGTTCAGGGACGGAAGAACACTGAAGCTTTCTTT. This translates into CASSLVQGRKNTEAFF.

V and J are TRBV15 and TRBJ2-7; either TRBD1 or TRBD2 may fit D (5 bases each). Germline CDR1 and CDR2: LNHNV and YYDKDF (reference sequence). CDR3 size: 15 residues. Trimming pared 5 bases from V and 5 bases from J, leaving 19 bases between. The CDR3 nucleotides read TGTGCCACCAGCCCGCGACGGGGCGGCGGCCACGAGCAGTACTTC. This sequence encodes CATSPRRGGGHEQYF.

V is TRBV5-1 and J is TRBJ1-1; D might be TRBD1 (5 bases). The CDR3 totals 14 residues. CDR1 and CDR2 (germline): SGHRS, YFSETQ. V was clipped by 4 bases and J by 0 bases, with 10 bases between them. Here the CDR3 reads CASSPAGMNTEAFF. CDR3 coding DNA: TGCGCCAGCAGCCCCGCAGGGATGAACACTGAAGCTTTCTTT. Using reference TRBV5-1 and TRBJ1-1 for the parts outside the CDR3, the full variable domain is KAGVTQTPRYLIKTRGQQVTLSCSPISGHRSVSWYQQTPGQGLQFLFEYFSETQRNKGNFPGRFSGRQFSNSRSEMNVSTLELGDSALYLCASSPAGMNTEAFFGQGTRLTVV.

J is TRBJ2-3 and V is TRBV29-1, with unresolved D. Germline V gives CDR1 SQVTM, CDR2 ANQGSEA. The CDR3 covers 12 residues. V lost 6 bases, J lost 0 bases, and 7 bases lay in between. The CDR3 region has the DNA TGCAGCGTCGAGTCTAGCACAGATACGCAGTATTTT. It is translated as CSVESSTDTQYF.

The V and J genes are TRBV2 and TRBJ2-5; no firm D call. Trimming removed 7 bases from V and 2 bases from J, with 11 bases in between. Germline V CDR1 and CDR2: SNHLY, FYNNEI. There are 13 residues in the CDR3. CDR3 coding DNA: TGTGCCAGCACCCCCACCCGGCAAGAGACCCAGTACTTC. Its translation: CASTPTRQETQYF.

The chain has TRBV20-1 and TRBJ1-1; TRBD1 aligns across 8 bases. The trim removed 0 bases at V and 5 bases at J, leaving 8 bases unmatched. Germline loops: CDR1 DFQATT, CDR2 SNEGSKA (reference sequence). This CDR3 is built from 15 residues. The CDR3 loop reads CSARDSGTGNTEAFF. The CDR3 region has the DNA TGCAGTGCTAGAGATTCCGGGACAGGCAATACTGAAGCTTTCTTT.

The chain carries TRBV7-9 and TRBJ2-5, with a possible D match to TRBD1 (7 bases). The V gene lost 0 bases and the J gene lost 3 bases, with 11 bases spanning the gap. The germline V gene encodes CDR1 SEHNR and CDR2 FQNEAQ (reference sequence). The CDR3 covers 15 residues. Here the CDR3 DNA reads TGTGCCAGCAGCTTAGCGCGGGACAGCAAAGAGACCCAGTACTTC. Residues: CASSLARDSKETQYF.

The genes are TRBV29-1 and TRBJ2-2, with 10 nucleotides matching TRBD1. V was clipped by 2 bases and J by 5 bases; unmatched bases: 2. The CDR3 is 14 residues long. CDR1 and CDR2 (germline): SQVTM, ANQGSEA. In DNA, the CDR3 is TGCAGCGTTGAAAGGGACAGGGGAACCGGGGAGCTGTTTTTT. Encoded protein: CSVERDRGTGELFF.

This chain uses TRBV9 with TRBJ2-1; D may match TRBD1 or TRBD2 (5 bases each). Trimming cost V 4 bases and J 9 bases, with 11 bases left between them. CDR1 SGDLS and CDR2 YYNGEE come from the germline V gene. This CDR3 comprises 12 residues. CDR3 nucleotides: TGTGCCAGCAGCTCTCTCGGGGCTGAGCAGTTCTTC. Protein sequence: CASSSLGAEQFF.

The gene calls are TRBV29-1 and TRBJ1-1; D is uncertain. The CDR3 runs to 12 residues. The ends were cut back, 7 bases at V and 0 bases at J, with 9 bases in the middle. CDR1 is SQVTM, CDR2 ANQGSEA, per germline. As DNA, the CDR3 is TGCAGCGAAAGGACGATGAACACTGAAGCTTTCTTT. It specifies CSERTMNTEAFF.

This chain connects TRBV20-1 to TRBJ1-4; unclear D gene. Germline loops: CDR1 DFQATT, CDR2 SNEGSKA (reference sequence). Trimming removed 2 bases from V and 4 bases from J, with 8 bases in between. The CDR3 totals 13 residues. The CDR3: CSARRVLNEKLFF. CDR3 bases: TGCAGTGCTAGACGGGTACTTAATGAAAAACTGTTTTTT.

The chain combines TRBV28 with TRBJ1-2, with D possibly TRBD1 on 5 matching bases. The CDR3 has 13 amino acids. V shed 3 bases and J shed 7 bases, with 12 bases lying between them. Germline-derived CDR1 and CDR2 are MDHEN and SYDVKM. The CDR3, as DNA: TGTGCCAGCAGTTTCGGAGGGGCGTCTGGCTACACCTTC. Translation: CASSFGGASGYTF.

This chain uses TRBV7-9 with TRBJ2-7, with D unresolved. CDR3 length: 11 residues. Germline CDR1 reads SEHNR; CDR2 reads FQNEAQ (reference sequence). With 2 bases removed from V and 7 bases from J, the gap between germline ends came to 6 bases. The CDR3 nucleotides are TGTGCCAGCAGCTTATACGGGGAGCAGTACTTC. Protein: CASSLYGEQYF. The full variable domain, with the rest looked up from reference TRBV7-9 and TRBJ2-7, is DTGVSQNPRHKITKRGQNVTFRCDPISEHNRLYWYRQTLGQGPEFLTYFQNEAQLEKSRLLSDRFSAERPKGSFSTLEIQRTEQGDSAMYLCASSLYGEQYFGPGTRLTVT.

V usage is TRBV7-2 and J usage is TRBJ1-1, with TRBD1 matching over 8 bases. Trimming at V came to 5 bases and at J to 10 bases, leaving 12 bases not matched to a gene. Germline V gives CDR1 SGHTA, CDR2 FQGNSA. The CDR3 runs 14 residues. The CDR3 DNA follows: TGTGCCAGCAGCCCCCGACAGGGGAGGTATTTAGCTTTCTTT. Translation: CASSPRQGRYLAFF.

The chain employs TRBV4-2 and TRBJ2-6; D is unresolved. The CDR3 runs 15 residues. The germline V gene encodes CDR1 LGHNA and CDR2 YNFKEQ. V shed 6 bases and J shed 9 bases, with 18 bases lying between them. CDR3 in amino acids: CASSTGPYSINVLTF. The CDR3 coding sequence is TGTGCCAGCAGTACCGGGCCCTACTCGATCAACGTCCTGACTTTC.

The gene calls are TRBV20-1 and TRBJ1-2; TRBD1 might be the D (6 bases). The ends were cut back, 6 bases at V and 4 bases at J, with 15 bases in the middle. The germline V gene has CDR1 DFQATT and CDR2 SNEGSKA (reference sequence). The CDR3 runs to 13 residues. As DNA, the CDR3 is TGCAGTGCCATCTCGCGACAGGTCTATGGCTACACCTTC. It is translated as CSAISRQVYGYTF.

The chain joins TRBV12-3 or TRBV12-4 to TRBJ1-1, with a weak D call TRBD1 (6 bases). Trimming took 7 bases from V and 6 from J, leaving 18 bases between them. This CDR3 is 14 amino acids long. CDR3 coding DNA: TGTGCCAGCACCTCGGGACAATGGATAGCTGAAGCTTTCTTT. It codes for CASTSGQWIAEAFF.